Listed here are 11 T cell receptor beta chains from one sample, sequenced in a study of cytomegalovirus exposure and HLA in healthy donors. The primer mix had 60 Vbeta and 13 Jbeta primers. Method: immunoSEQ multiplex PCR; TCRdb's copy keeps in-frame clones and lacks some. The sample table sets out approximately 93,000 clones. Sequenced material: PBMCs. The receptors originated from a woman in her thirties in good health and CMV-seronegative.

V usage is TRBV19 and J usage is TRBJ2-7; 11 positions agree with TRBD2. The V segment lost 5 bases and the J segment 3 bases; nucleotides outside the gene matches: 3. This CDR3 is 14 amino acids long. Germline V lookup: CDR1 LNHDA, CDR2 SQIVND (reference sequence). CDR3 residues: CASSPGLAVYEQYF. The DNA for the CDR3 is TGTGCCAGTAGTCCGGGACTAGCGGTCTACGAGCAGTACTTC.

This chain joins TRBV7-6 and TRBJ1-1, with D tentatively TRBD1 (5 bases). V lost 5 bases and J 11 bases, leaving 18 bases between the germline ends. The CDR3 consists of 13 residues. Per the germline V gene, CDR1 is SGHVS and CDR2 is FNYEAQ. The CDR3 DNA sequence: TGTGCCAGCAGCCCCCGGGGGGGATTAGTCGCTTTCTTT. Its protein product is CASSPRGGLVAFF.

The chain joins TRBV10-1 to TRBJ2-3, with D tentatively TRBD1 (6 bases). V was pared by 0 bases and J by 9 bases, with 13 bases between. This CDR3 region has 14 residues. Germline V gene data show CDR1 as WNHNN and CDR2 as SYGVQD (reference sequence). For the CDR3, the DNA is TGCGCCAGCAGTGAGTCCTCGTTGCAGGGGACGCAGTATTTT. Its protein is CASSESSLQGTQYF.

The V gene is TRBV5-4, the J gene TRBJ1-3; no clear D gene. This CDR3 is 13 amino acids long. Germline V CDR1 and CDR2: SGHNT, YYREEE (reference sequence). V was trimmed by 4 bases and J by 0 bases, leaving 5 bases between them. Here the CDR3 DNA reads TGTGCCAGCAGCCCCAGCTCTGGAAACACCATATATTTT. This codes for CASSPSSGNTIYF. Complete variable domain (other parts from reference TRBV5-4 and TRBJ1-3): ETGVTQSPTHLIKTRGQQVTLRCSSQSGHNTVSWYQQALGQGPQFIFQYYREEENGRGNFPPRFSGLQFPNYSSELNVNALELDDSALYLCASSPSSGNTIYFGEGSWLTVV.

V gene TRBV10-3 combines with J gene TRBJ1-1, with D uncertain. CDR3 length: 12 amino acids. Trimming took off 8 bases at V and 4 bases at J, with 11 bases between the two ends. The germline CDR1 and CDR2 sequences are ENHRY and SYGVKD. The CDR3 loop is CAIRQDSTEAFF. In nucleotides, the CDR3 is TGTGCCATCCGTCAGGACTCCACTGAAGCTTTCTTT.

V and J are TRBV6-6 and TRBJ2-3, with 7 bases aligning to TRBD1. The CDR3 spans 12 residues. Per the germline V gene, CDR1 is MNHNY and CDR2 is SVGAGI (reference sequence). The V segment lost 5 bases and the J segment 6 bases; nucleotides outside the gene matches: 2. The CDR3: CASSLRGDTQYF. The CDR3, as DNA: TGTGCCAGCAGTCTCAGGGGGGATACGCAGTATTTT.

The chain employs TRBV28 and TRBJ2-3; TRBD2 matches at 11 bases. The trim removed 5 bases at V and 2 bases at J, leaving 3 bases unmatched. The germline V gene has CDR1 MDHEN and CDR2 SYDVKM. The CDR3 length is 15 residues. As DNA, the CDR3 is TGTGCCAGCAGTCTACTAGCGGGAGACACAGATACGCAGTATTTT. This codes for CASSLLAGDTDTQYF. The whole variable domain, filled in from reference TRBV28 and TRBJ2-3, reads DVKVTQSSRYLVKRTGEKVFLECVQDMDHENMFWYRQDPGLGLRLIYFSYDVKMKEKGDIPEGYSVSREKKERFSLILESASTNQTSMYLCASSLLAGDTDTQYFGPGTRLTVL.

This sequence joins TRBV5-5 and TRBJ1-5; possible D gene TRBD1, 5 bases. Germline CDR1 and CDR2: SGHKS and YYEKEE (reference sequence). This CDR3 contains 15 residues. V was shortened by 4 bases and J by 3 bases, with 14 bases between the two germline ends. This CDR3 reads CASSHQGLPNQPQHF. For the CDR3, the DNA is TGTGCCAGCAGCCATCAGGGATTGCCCAATCAGCCCCAGCATTTT. Looking up the rest from reference TRBV5-5 and TRBJ1-5 gives the full variable domain: DAGVTQSPTHLIKTRGQQVTLRCSPISGHKSVSWYQQVLGQGPQFIFQYYEKEERGRGNFPDRFSARQFPNYSSELNVNALLLGDSALYLCASSHQGLPNQPQHFGDGTRLSIL.

The rearrangement links TRBV4-2 to TRBJ2-1; D might be TRBD2 (7 bases). This CDR3 has 15 amino acids. The V end was cut by 0 bases, the J end by 8 bases, with 14 bases between. Germline V gene data show CDR1 as LGHNA and CDR2 as YNFKEQ. The CDR3 is CASSQDWRGLDEQFF. CDR3 nucleotides: TGTGCCAGCAGCCAAGATTGGCGGGGGCTGGATGAGCAGTTCTTC.

CDR3 bases: TGTGCCAGCAGCTCACTAAGAGGTAGCGGGGGGTACAATGAGCAGTTCTTC. Protein: CASSSLRGSGGYNEQFF. This chain links TRBV7-9 with TRBJ2-1, with 10 bases aligning to TRBD2. This CDR3 spans 17 amino acids. CDR1 and CDR2 from the germline V gene are SEHNR and FQNEAQ (reference sequence). Losses at the gene ends were 4 bases for V and 4 bases for J; bases not matched to a gene: 10. The entire variable domain, with the rest obtained from reference TRBV7-9 and TRBJ2-1, is as follows: DTGVSQNPRHKITKRGQNVTFRCDPISEHNRLYWYRQTLGQGPEFLTYFQNEAQLEKSRLLSDRFSAERPKGSFSTLEIQRTEQGDSAMYLCASSSLRGSGGYNEQFFGPGTRLTVL.

This chain joins TRBV2 and TRBJ2-4; TRBD1 might be the D (5 bases). Germline V gene lookup returns CDR1 SNHLY and CDR2 FYNNEI. V lost 4 bases to trimming and J lost 8 bases, with 12 bases between them. The CDR3 contains 13 residues. The CDR3 loop reads CASSVGRADIQYF. CDR3 nucleotides: TGTGCCAGCAGTGTGGGCAGGGCGGACATTCAGTACTTC. Drawing the rest from reference TRBV2 and TRBJ2-4, the complete variable domain is EPEVTQTPSHQVTQMGQEVILRCVPISNHLYFYWYRQILGQKVEFLVSFYNNEISEKSEIFDDQFSVERPDGSNFTLKIRSTKLEDSAMYFCASSVGRADIQYFGAGTRLSVL.